One T cell receptor beta chain is described in this entry. Only a few counts were recorded for this clone. Its antigen is unknown. Base qualities are not recorded, but no much larger clone differs from it by a single base. Trimming costs V 1 base and J 8 bases, and their ends lie 14 bases apart. The germline V gene (reference sequence) specifies SEHNR as CDR1 and FQNEAQ as CDR2. The CDR3 spans 14 residues, from the cysteine through the phenylalanine. The retained sequence is limited to the CDR3, 42 bases, with the frame set at the first base. The data are from a study of T cell changes during pregnancy in multiple sclerosis (dated by TCRdb to 2018 to 2020). About the full investigation: The study looked at changes in the T cell repertoire across pregnancy in women with multiple sclerosis.

Libraries were constructed by the immunoSEQ multiplex PCR assay. This is the immuneACCESS table as TCRdb keeps it, with only in-frame sequences that have V and J called. A part of the clones is gone; compared with another copy, unresolved V genes explain less than half, and the rest is unexplained. Here the sample has 89,000 or so clones; 90% to 95% occur a single time. Jointly, the top ten make up around 3.4% of the sample. This clonotype was obtained from a female donor in good health, serving as a control in a pregnancy study. Some clones in this sample may be carry-over from other donors' samples. The chain is assembled from TRBV7-9 and TRBJ1-1; the D gene lacks a confident call. This material consisted of PBMCs, taken in the first trimester of pregnancy. The bases are TGTGCCAGCAGCTTAGTGTCATCGGGTCCCGAAGCTTTCTTT. Translated, it gives CASSLVSSGPEAFF. Extended through the reference TRBV7-9 and TRBJ1-1 proteins, this CDR3 yields the full variable domain: DTGVSQNPRHKITKRGQNVTFRCDPISEHNRLYWYRQTLGQGPEFLTYFQNEAQLEKSRLLSDRFSAERPKGSFSTLEIQRTEQGDSAMYLCASSLVSSGPEAFFGQGTRLTVV.